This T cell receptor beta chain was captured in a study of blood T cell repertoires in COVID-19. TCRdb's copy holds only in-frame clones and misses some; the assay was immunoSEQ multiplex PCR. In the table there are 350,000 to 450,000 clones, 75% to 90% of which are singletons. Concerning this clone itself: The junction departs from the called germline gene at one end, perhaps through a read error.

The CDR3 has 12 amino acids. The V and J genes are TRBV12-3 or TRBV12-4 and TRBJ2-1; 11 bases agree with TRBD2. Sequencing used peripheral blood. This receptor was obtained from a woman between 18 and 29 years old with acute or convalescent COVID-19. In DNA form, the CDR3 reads TGTGCCAGCAGTTTTTCTAGCGGGAGGCCGGTCTTC. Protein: CASSFSSGRPVF.